This is a list of T cell receptor beta chains from one sample in a study of blood T cell repertoires in COVID-19. TCRdb's copy holds only in-frame clones and misses some; the assay was immunoSEQ multiplex PCR. The repertoire has some 150,000 clones, 84% of them found once; the top ten carry about 8%. Sequences were obtained from peripheral blood. These receptors originate from a man in his forties who had recovered from COVID-19. Each CDR3 is given with its conserved first and last residue. A D gene is named only where the DNA matches it firmly. Not all rows give a size; the values are once, few, many and, for expanded clones, a class.

TRBV27	TRBJ1-1	TRBD1	.	TGTGCCAGCAGTTTAACATACGGTGGACAGGGGAACACTGAAGCTTTCTTT	CASSLTYGGQGNTEAFF
TRBV11-2	TRBJ2-7	.	.	TGTGCCAGCAGCGTCGGGACATCCTCCTACGAGCAGTACTTC	CASSVGTSSYEQYF
TRBV6-6	TRBJ2-5	TRBD2	.	TGTGCCAGCACTACGGGGGGGCAAGAGACCCAGTACTTC	CASTTGGQETQYF
TRBV3-1/TRBV3-2	TRBJ2-7	.	.	TGTGCCAGCAGCCAAGTCCCGGACAGCTCCTACGAGCAGTACTTC	CASSQVPDSSYEQYF
TRBV2	TRBJ2-2	TRBD2	.	TGTGCCAGCAGTGAAGAGGAGGAGCGGGAGTACACCGGGGAGCTGTTTTTT	CASSEEEEREYTGELFF
TRBV27	TRBJ2-2	.	few	TGTGCCAGCTATTCTGGGCTAGGGGAGCTGTTTTTT	CASYSGLGELFF
TRBV6-5	TRBJ2-3	.	.	TGTGCCAGCAAGCATAGCACAGATACGCAGTATTTT	CASKHSTDTQYF
TRBV6-4	TRBJ1-5	.	.	TGTGCCAGGGGGAGATGGTTGGCAGGTTATAGCAATCAGCCCCAGCATTTT	CARGRWLAGYSNQPQHF
TRBV7-9	TRBJ2-7	.	.	TGTGCCAGCAGCGCCGGGGCAGGGAGGCGCCTCAGGAGAAAATACGAGCAGTACTTC	CASSAGAGRRLRRKYEQYF
TRBV29-1	TRBJ1-1	.	.	TGCAGCGTTTTTGAGGCCGGGGGCACTGAAGCTTTCTTT	CSVFEAGGTEAFF
TRBV18	TRBJ1-1	.	.	TGTGCCAGCTCACCGTACGGGGACACTGAAGCTTTCTTT	CASSPYGDTEAFF
TRBV5-6	TRBJ1-6	TRBD1	.	TGTGCCAGCAGCTTGCAGGGACAGGGGCGGTATAATTCACCCCTCCACTTT	CASSLQGQGRYNSPLHF
TRBV6-5	TRBJ1-5	.	.	TGTGCCAGCTGGGAGGTGGGGAGCAATCAGCCCCAGCATTTT	CASWEVGSNQPQHF
TRBV19	TRBJ2-7	.	.	TGTGCCAGTAGTGCGTGGGCAGACCCCTACGAGCAGTACTTC	CASSAWADPYEQYF
TRBV6-2/TRBV6-3	TRBJ1-1	.	many	TGTGCCAGCAGTTACAGGGGTTACACTGAAGCTTTCTTT	CASSYRGYTEAFF
TRBV7-3	TRBJ2-7	TRBD2	.	TGTGCCAGCAGCTTAAGCGGAGGCGGGGGGGACGAGCAGTACTTC	CASSLSGGGGDEQYF
TRBV2	TRBJ2-5	.	.	TGTGCCAGCAGGCTAGGCCAGGGGGAGACCCAGTACTTC	CASRLGQGETQYF
TRBV7-2	TRBJ2-3	TRBD2	.	TGTGCCAGCAGCCCTAGCGGGGGGCACACAGATACGCAGTATTTT	CASSPSGGHTDTQYF
TRBV9	TRBJ2-2	TRBD2	.	TGTGCCAGCAGCGTAGCTTCTAGCGGGACAACCGGGGAGCTGTTTTTT	CASSVASSGTTGELFF
TRBV1	TRBJ2-3	.	.	TGCACCAGCAGCCCCATCGAGGGACTTAACACAGATACGCAGTATTTT	CTSSPIEGLNTDTQYF
TRBV6-2/TRBV6-3	TRBJ2-7	TRBD1	.	TGTGCCAGCAGTTGGACAGGGTTCAACGAGCAGTACTTC	CASSWTGFNEQYF
TRBV3-1/TRBV3-2	TRBJ2-7	.	.	TGTGCCAGCAGCCAAGGGATCGGGAGAAGTTACGAGCAGTACTTC	CASSQGIGRSYEQYF
TRBV12-3/TRBV12-4	TRBJ1-4	.	.	TGTGCCAGCAGTTTTGGGGGGGGAAAACTGTTTTTT	CASSFGGGKLFF